What follows are 16 T cell receptor beta chains derived from one specimen sequenced in a study of vaccination and CD4 T cells after COVID-19. Treatment meaning: roughly nine-day PBMC culture with coronavirus spike peptide pools or control peptides (ViraFEST assay). The Oncomine TCR Beta short-read assay sequenced DNA from cultured CD4+ T cells. TCRdb ran MiXCR on the PCR reads and lists one entry per CDR3 protein. The sample includes some 20,000 distinct CDR3 sequences, roughly 67% seen only once; the top ten take 6.5% to 8.5%. These receptors' antigens are unknown. Sequenced material: CD4+ T cells from blood, cultured in vitro. The receptor set was obtained from a human donor who had recovered from COVID-19.

This clonotype was detected once. The chain combines TRBV10-3 with TRBJ1-1, with D maybe TRBD1 (5 bases). CDR3 size: 18 residues. Trimming stripped 2 bases from V and 6 bases from J, with 25 bases between. CDR1 and CDR2 from the germline V gene are ENHRY and SYGVKD. The CDR3: CAISEPTKGFQAVSEAFF. In nucleotides, the CDR3 is TGTGCCATCAGTGAGCCGACCAAGGGGTTTCAGGCCGTTTCTGAAGCTTTCTTT.

This clonotype was observed a single time. A much larger clonotype is one base distant, so this may be a read error. The rearrangement links TRBV2 to TRBJ1-5, with D unclear. The CDR3 is made up of 14 amino acids. Looked up from germline, CDR1 is SNHLY and CDR2 is FYNNEI. CDR3 loop: CVSEAYMANQPQHF. The CDR3 region has the DNA TGTGTCAGCGAAGCGTATATGGCAAATCAGCCCCAGCATTTT.

The chain links TRBV2 to TRBJ1-5, with TRBD1 matching 7 bases. The CDR3 consists of 15 residues. Germline trimming cut 9 bases from V and 2 bases from J; bases unmatched to any gene: 10. Germline V gene data show CDR1 as SNHLY and CDR2 as FYNNEI. CDR3 DNA sequence: TGTGCCAGTTCAAAGGGGGCGAGGGGCAATCAGCCCCAGCATTTT. It specifies CASSKGARGNQPQHF.

The rearrangement uses TRBV24-1 and TRBJ2-7; 10 bases fit TRBD1. V shed 3 bases and J 2 bases; nucleotides not matched to a gene: 3. CDR1 and CDR2 (germline): KGHDR, SFDVKD. The CDR3 extends over 15 amino acids. CDR3 residues: CATSDTGTGAYEQYF. CDR3 in DNA: TGTGCCACCAGTGATACCGGGACAGGGGCCTACGAGCAGTACTTC.

V is TRBV6-2 or TRBV6-3 and J is TRBJ1-5; no definite D call. Germline V lookup: CDR1 MNHEY, CDR2 SVGEGT. Trimming pared 5 bases from V and 2 bases from J, leaving 13 bases between. The CDR3 contains 15 residues. The CDR3 is CASSRPSAGNQPQHF. Here the CDR3 DNA reads TGTGCCAGCAGTCGCCCCTCGGCGGGCAATCAGCCCCAGCATTTT.

The chain couples TRBV20-1 to TRBJ1-6, with D maybe TRBD1 (5 bases). Germline-derived CDR1 and CDR2 are DFQATT and SNEGSKA (reference sequence). The CDR3 loop spans 14 amino acids. V shed 4 bases and J shed 5 bases, with 12 bases lying between them. The CDR3 DNA sequence: TGCAGTGCTACCCGACAGTACAATAATTCACCCCTCCACTTT. Translation gives CSATRQYNNSPLHF.

This clonotype was picked up a small number of times. V and J are TRBV19 and TRBJ1-2, with D uncertain. Germline CDR1 and CDR2: LNHDA and SQIVND (reference sequence). The V and J ends lost 6 bases and 3 bases respectively, with 14 bases between them. The CDR3 has 14 amino acids. CDR3 DNA: TGTGCCAGTAGCCTCGTGGGTGAAGACTATGGCTACACCTTC. This gives the protein CASSLVGEDYGYTF.

This clonotype was found a few times. The chain has TRBV6-2 or TRBV6-3 and TRBJ1-5; 7 positions match TRBD1. Germline lookup yields CDR1 MNHEY and CDR2 SVGEGT. The trim removed 8 bases at V and 3 bases at J, leaving 4 bases unmatched. CDR3 length: 13 residues. CDR3 coding DNA: TGTGCCAGCGGGGACAGTCACAATCAGCCCCAGCATTTT. This translates into CASGDSHNQPQHF.

CDR3 in amino acids: CASSRDRDNYGYTF. The CDR3 DNA is TGTGCCAGCAGCCGGGACAGAGATAACTATGGCTACACCTTC. This rearrangement joins TRBV7-9 to TRBJ1-2; 7 bases fit TRBD1. This CDR3 is 14 amino acids long. The V gene end was trimmed by 5 bases and the J gene end by 1 base; junction bases not matched to a gene: 4. The germline CDR1 and CDR2 sequences are SEHNR and FQNEAQ (reference sequence).

The chain uses TRBV9 and TRBJ2-2; D unclear. V lost 0 bases, J lost 6 bases, and 9 bases lay in between. This CDR3 has 14 residues. Germline V gives CDR1 SGDLS, CDR2 YYNGEE. The DNA for the CDR3 is TGTGCCAGCAGCGTAGATCAGGTTGCCGGGGAGCTGTTTTTT. Its translation: CASSVDQVAGELFF.

The chain joins TRBV3-1 to TRBJ1-2; TRBD1 is a possible D gene (5 bases). CDR1 is LGHDT, CDR2 YNNKEL, per germline (reference sequence). The CDR3 contains 15 residues. Trimming shortened V by 4 bases and J by 4 bases, and 16 bases separated the two germline ends. The CDR3 bases are TGTGCCAGCAGCCGAGGGGTCACGTCGAGCTATGGCTACACCTTC. It is translated as CASSRGVTSSYGYTF.

This chain connects TRBV20-1 to TRBJ2-3; D tentatively fits TRBD1 or TRBD2 (5 bases each). Trimming took off 4 bases at V and 3 bases at J, with 14 bases between the two ends. The CDR3 has 14 residues. Looked up from germline, CDR1 is DFQATT and CDR2 is SNEGSKA (reference sequence). The CDR3 spells CSANPGPTTDTQYF. The DNA for the CDR3 is TGCAGTGCTAACCCGGGACCGACGACAGATACGCAGTATTTT.

This clonotype was seen only once. The chain is built from TRBV6-1 and TRBJ2-7; a possible D gene is TRBD1 (6 bases). The CDR3 is 13 amino acids. The V end was cut by 6 bases, the J end by 5 bases, with 14 bases between. Germline V gene data show CDR1 as MNHNS and CDR2 as SASEGT. CDR3 residues: CASSLTGLHEQYF. DNA for the CDR3: TGTGCCAGCAGCCTCACAGGGCTCCACGAGCAGTACTTC.

This chain links TRBV20-1 with TRBJ2-5, with D maybe TRBD2 (5 bases). CDR1 and CDR2 (germline): DFQATT, SNEGSKA (reference sequence). The CDR3 sequence is 12 residues long. V lost 7 bases, J lost 5 bases, and 14 bases lay in between. The CDR3 nucleotides are TGCAGTGGCCGTCGAGGGCGGGAGACCCAGTACTTC. Its translation: CSGRRGRETQYF.

The V gene is TRBV7-8, the J gene TRBJ1-5, with 7 bases matching TRBD1. Trimming took 5 bases from V and 1 from J; bases not matched to a gene: 14. This CDR3 is built from 18 residues. Germline CDR1 and CDR2: SGHVS and FQNEAQ. The CDR3: CASSLQPGQTISNQPQHF. Written as DNA, the CDR3 is TGTGCCAGCAGCCTCCAACCGGGACAGACGATCAGCAATCAGCCCCAGCATTTT.

The chain carries TRBV19 and TRBJ2-1; D possibly matches TRBD1 or TRBD2 (5 bases each). Deletions cut 7 bases from V and 4 bases from J, with 17 bases between. The CDR3 length is 15 residues. Germline V lookup: CDR1 LNHDA, CDR2 SQIVND (reference sequence). The CDR3 bases are TGTGCCAGTAAATATGGGGCTTCGGGATACAATGAGCAGTTCTTC. This sequence encodes CASKYGASGYNEQFF.